The subject of this entry is one T cell receptor (beta chain). Its cognate antigen is unknown. Trimming stripped 3 bases from V and 5 bases from J, with 8 bases between. This CDR3 region has 11 residues. CDR1 and CDR2 (germline): DFQATT, SNEGSKA (reference sequence). The data are from a study of a mutant IDH1 vaccine in newly diagnosed glioma. Study details: Patients' prior therapy spanned radiotherapy, temozolomide, or both; most underwent both.

The time point here: week 35, safety follow-up. One vaccine dose held 300 ug of mutant IDH1 20-mer peptide and came with topical imiquimod. Vaccination of patients was performed eight times, in weeks 1, 3, 5, 7, 11, 15, 19 and 23. The protocol was immunoSEQ multiplex PCR, while the TCRdb copy is restricted to in-frame clones and leaves out a portion. The profile shows some 57,000 clones, 80% to 90% of them singletons. The chain combines TRBV20-1 with TRBJ2-7; weak D call: TRBD1 (5 bases). The material sequenced was PBMCs, taken from a glioma patient whose treatment included an IDH1 peptide vaccine. The TCR comes from a woman younger than 30 with glioma. CDR3 nucleotide sequence: TGCAGTGCTAGGAAAGGGGACGAGCAGTACTTC. Its translation is CSARKGDEQYF.